One sample yielded the 6 T cell receptor beta chains listed below, sequenced in a study of shared clonotypes between healthy human individuals. Here immunoSEQ multiplex PCR was the method, and the copy in TCRdb shows in-frame clones only, minus some. The table lists millions of clones, 85% to 95% of them singletons. The material sequenced was naive CD4+ T cells sorted from blood. Subset indicated: CD45RA+ positively selected. The receptors were gathered from a man aged 18-30 years in good health.

This chain uses TRBV6-4 with TRBJ1-6; D might be TRBD1 (6 bases). With 6 bases removed from V and 10 bases from J, the gap between germline ends came to 19 bases. This CDR3 region has 15 residues. Looked up from germline, CDR1 is MRHNA and CDR2 is SNTAGT. CDR3 loop: CASRKEQGVESPLHF. The DNA of the CDR3 is TGTGCCAGCAGAAAGGAACAGGGAGTAGAGTCACCCCTCCACTTT.

This chain joins TRBV5-6 and TRBJ1-4; maybe TRBD1 (6 bases). V shed 0 bases and J shed 6 bases, with 18 bases lying between them. From germline, CDR1 is SGHDT and CDR2 YYEEEE. This CDR3 spans 17 amino acids. Here the CDR3 reads CASSLGGLDRNYEKLFF. The CDR3 DNA sequence: TGTGCCAGCAGCTTGGGGGGCCTGGACAGAAATTATGAAAAACTGTTTTTT.

Written as DNA, the CDR3 is TGCGCCAGCAGCCCCTTCCCCAGGGAGGGTGGCTACACCTTC. This gives the protein CASSPFPREGGYTF. The chain carries TRBV4-1 and TRBJ1-2, with a tentative D call TRBD1 (5 bases). The V and J ends lost 4 bases and 7 bases respectively, with 16 bases between them. Germline-derived CDR1 and CDR2 are MGHRA and YSYEKL. The CDR3 has 14 amino acids.

The CDR3 region is CALAQGAALFYEQYF. CDR3 DNA sequence: TGTGCCTTAGCCCAGGGGGCGGCACTCTTCTACGAGCAGTACTTC. This chain links TRBV30 with TRBJ2-7, with 8 bases matching TRBD1. Germline V gives CDR1 GTSNPN, CDR2 SVGIG (reference sequence). The junction had 14 bases not matched to a gene; V was cut back by 7 bases and J by 3 bases. The CDR3 covers 15 residues.

The chain employs TRBV11-2 and TRBJ1-1; the match to TRBD1 covers 12 bases. The germline CDR1 and CDR2 sequences are SGHAT and FQNNGV. The CDR3 has 15 amino acids. The V gene end was trimmed by 5 bases and the J gene end by 4 bases; junction bases not matched to a gene: 5. CDR3: CASSPGQGASTEAFF. The CDR3 coding sequence is TGTGCCAGCAGCCCGGGACAGGGGGCGAGCACTGAAGCTTTCTTT.

The chain couples TRBV6-1 to TRBJ1-5; TRBD1 matches at 9 bases. With V trimmed by 2 bases and J by 0 bases, 14 bases remained unmatched. The germline gives CDR1 MNHNS, CDR2 SASEGT. This CDR3 spans 20 amino acids. CDR3 DNA: TGTGCCAGCAGTGAAACCACCGGGACAGGGACCCTATATAGCAATCAGCCCCAGCATTTT. Its translation: CASSETTGTGTLYSNQPQHF.